This T cell receptor beta chain was found in a study of T cell responses to AZD1222 COVID-19 vaccine. Clones were read by immunoSEQ multiplex PCR, and TCRdb kept only the in-frame ones, dropping some. This sample yields more than 150,000 clones, of which 90% are seen a single time; about 1.4% belongs to the top ten. Germline CDR1 is SQVTM and CDR2 is ANQGSEA. The V and J ends lost 6 bases and 3 bases respectively, with 11 bases between them. This CDR3 has 12 amino acids. The rearrangement uses TRBV29-1 and TRBJ1-2; tentatively, D is TRBD1 (5 bases). This clonotype originated in an adult in good health. Sequencing was performed on peripheral blood, taken on day 0 of AZD1222 vaccination. The CDR3 coding sequence is TGCAGCGTCACGGGGGGGGACTATGGCTACACCTTC. It translates to CSVTGGDYGYTF. Full variable domain (outside the CDR3, taken from reference TRBV29-1 and TRBJ1-2): SAVISQKPSRDICQRGTSLTIQCQVDSQVTMMFWYRQQPGQSLTLIATANQGSEATYESGFVIDKFPISRPNLTFSTLTVSNMSPEDSSIYLCSVTGGDYGYTFGSGTRLTVV.